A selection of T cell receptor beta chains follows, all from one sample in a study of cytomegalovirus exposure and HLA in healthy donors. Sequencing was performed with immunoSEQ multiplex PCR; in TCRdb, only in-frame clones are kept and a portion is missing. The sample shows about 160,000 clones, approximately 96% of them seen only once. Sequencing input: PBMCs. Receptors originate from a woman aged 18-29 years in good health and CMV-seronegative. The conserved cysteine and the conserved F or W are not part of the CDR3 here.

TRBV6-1 ASSEITGQGSGYT
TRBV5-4 ASSTTQGDYNEQF
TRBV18 ASSPKGGAGGYT
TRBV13 ASSLGKYRGLTYEQY
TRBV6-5 ASSSPRENTEAF
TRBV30 AWASSGGYSYEQY
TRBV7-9 ASSLSGEIGYT
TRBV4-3 ASSQEDRMTYEQY
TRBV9 ASSVGMTDNYGYT
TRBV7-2 ASSLEIAETQY
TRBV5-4 ASSLPQGSEQY
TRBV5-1 ASSRIEGTDGYT
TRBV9 ASSGGQGTRQKANYGYT
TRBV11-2 ASSLGRAAY
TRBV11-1 ASSLRGGPETQY
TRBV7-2 ASSLALGYEQF
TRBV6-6 ASRRSGGETYTQY
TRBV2 ASSEVSRQGARKLF
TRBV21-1 AGEKVEAF
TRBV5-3 ARSLHRVSTDTQY
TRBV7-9 ASSLVGGQVYGYT
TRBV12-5 ASGGGQFSNQPQH
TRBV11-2 ASSLAVNNSPLH
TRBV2 ASRALGTPGETQY
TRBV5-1 ASSPDGQAGGREQF
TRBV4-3 ASSQEASGEGTGELF
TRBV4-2 ASSQGRTVSGANVLT
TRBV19 ASSPAQQFEAGKYEQY
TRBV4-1 ASSADRGVTEAF